A selection of T cell receptor beta chains follows, all from one sample in a study of blood T cell repertoires in COVID-19. Only in-frame clones appear in the TCRdb table, and some are missing; sequencing was by immunoSEQ multiplex PCR. The sample holds 200,000 to 300,000 clones, around 87% seen once. The specimen sequenced was PBMCs or T cells enriched from blood (not recorded which). These receptors were taken from a middle-aged woman with acute COVID-19. Each CDR3 is given with its conserved first and last residue. D genes are given only for firm matches. Where a row states a size, it is once, few, many or the class of an expanded clone; other rows omit it.

TRBJ2-1 NA TRBV6-5 NA TGTGCCAGCAGGTCGACAGATAGGAATGAGCAGTTCTTC CASRSTDRNEQFF
TRBJ2-3 NA TRBV13 TRBD1 TGTGCCAGCAGCACCGGGACAGGGGGCACAGATACGCAGTATTTT CASSTGTGGTDTQYF
TRBJ2-3 NA TRBV7-8 TRBD2 TGTGCCAGCAGCTTAGTTAGCGGGAGGGTCCTCTCATCGGATACGCAGTATTTT CASSLVSGRVLSSDTQYF
TRBJ1-5 NA TRBV6-2/TRBV6-3 NA TGTGCCAGCAGCGAAATACAACCAAATCAGCCCCAGCATTTT CASSEIQPNQPQHF
TRBJ1-6 once TRBV7-6 NA TGTGCCAGCAGCTCTGTCGTGGGGGCTGGGAATTCACCCCTCCACTTT CASSSVVGAGNSPLHF
TRBJ2-2 NA TRBV4-2 NA TGTGCCAGCAGCCAAGAACTATTGAACACCGGGGAGCTGTTTTTT CASSQELLNTGELFF
TRBJ1-2 NA TRBV6-5 TRBD1 TGTGCCAGCAGTTACCGGATAGGGACAGGGGGTGGCTACACCTTC CASSYRIGTGGGYTF
TRBJ2-7 NA TRBV5-6 TRBD2 TGTGCCAGCAGCTTGCTTCGACTAGCGGCTTCCTACGAGCAGTACTTC CASSLLRLAASYEQYF
TRBJ2-4 NA TRBV19 TRBD1 TGTGCCAGTAGTACAGGACAGGGGGCTTGGCTCCCGTACTTC CASSTGQGAWLPYF
TRBJ2-7 NA TRBV6-7 TRBD2 TGTGCCAGCAGTTACTCGATAAGCGGGGGCTACTCCTACGAGCAGTACTTC CASSYSISGGYSYEQYF
TRBJ2-1 NA TRBV27 NA TGTGCCAGCAGTTACCTAAAGCCTGAACCATCCTACAATGAGCAGTTCTTC CASSYLKPEPSYNEQFF
TRBJ2-1 NA TRBV10-1 TRBD2 TGCGCCAGCAGCCCTAGCGGGGACTACAATGAGCAGTTCTTC CASSPSGDYNEQFF
TRBJ2-7 NA TRBV7-8 NA TGTGCCAGCTCCCGGAGCGGACAGTTGGCCTACGAGCAGTACTTC CASSRSGQLAYEQYF
TRBJ1-2 few TRBV28 TRBD1 TGTGCCATCCTACAGGGGAACTATGGCTACACCTTC CAILQGNYGYTF
TRBJ2-7 NA TRBV7-8 TRBD2 TGTGCCAGCAGCCCAGCCCGACTAGCGGTCGAGCAGTACTTC CASSPARLAVEQYF
TRBJ2-1 NA TRBV3-1/TRBV3-2 TRBD2 TGTGCCAGCAGCCAAGATGGACGGGAGGGAGACGAGCAGTTCTTC CASSQDGREGDEQFF
TRBJ2-7 NA TRBV24-1 TRBD1 TGTGCCACCAGTGACCCCGGGACAGACAGCGAGCAGTACTTC CATSDPGTDSEQYF
TRBJ1-4 NA TRBV5-1 TRBD1 TGCGCCAGCAGCTCCCGCGGGACAGCTAATGAAAAACTGTTTTTT CASSSRGTANEKLFF